The 3 T cell receptor beta chains in this list originate from one sample, sequenced in a study of T cells after yellow fever vaccination. TCRdb reprocessed the 5' RACE reads via MiXCR and lists one record per CDR3 protein. The table records tens of thousands of distinct CDR3 sequences, just under 8% of them present only once. Specimen: CD8+ T cells sorted from PBMCs, collected on the day of the yellow fever booster vaccination. The receptors were gathered from a man younger than 40 who received the YFV17D yellow fever vaccine.

This clonotype has a count of ten or more. The chain combines TRBV12-3 or TRBV12-4 with TRBJ2-3; D might be TRBD2 (5 bases). V lost 8 bases, J lost 0 bases, and 12 bases lay in between. CDR3 size: 14 residues. CDR3 sequence reads: CASLGEWSTDTQYF. The CDR3 nucleotides read TGTGCCAGCCTTGGGGAGTGGAGCACAGATACGCAGTATTTT.

This sequence joins TRBV3-1 and TRBJ2-7; D unclear. Deletions cut 4 bases from V and 4 bases from J, with 11 bases between. The CDR3 contains 13 residues. CDR1 and CDR2 from the germline V gene are LGHDT and YNNKEL (reference sequence). The DNA of the CDR3 is TGTGCCAGCAGCCCGGGCCCCTCTTACGAGCAGTACTTC. This codes for CASSPGPSYEQYF.

This clonotype was seen more than once but under ten times. The J gene is TRBJ2-1, the V gene TRBV20-1; D is unresolved. This CDR3 is 11 amino acids long. Between the trimmed V and J ends, which lost 4 bases and 9 bases, there was a span of 10 bases. The germline CDR1 and CDR2 sequences are DFQATT and SNEGSKA (reference sequence). CDR3 nucleotides: TGCAGTGCTACCCCTAGGGTTGAGCAGTTCTTC. Translation: CSATPRVEQFF.